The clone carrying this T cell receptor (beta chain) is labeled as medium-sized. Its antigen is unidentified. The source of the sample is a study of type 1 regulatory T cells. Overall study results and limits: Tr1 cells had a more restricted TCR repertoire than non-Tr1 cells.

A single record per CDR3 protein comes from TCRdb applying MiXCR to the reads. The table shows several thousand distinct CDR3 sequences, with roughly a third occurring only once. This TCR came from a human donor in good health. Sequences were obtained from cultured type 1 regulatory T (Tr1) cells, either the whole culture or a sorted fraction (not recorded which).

CDR3 DNA sequence: TGCGCCAGCAGCTTGGGACTAGCAAGAGAGACCCAGTACTTC. This gives the protein CASSLGLARETQYF. The chain has TRBV5-1 and TRBJ2-5; 7 bases are shared with TRBD2. Losses at the gene ends were 0 bases for V and 4 bases for J; bases not matched to a gene: 3. The V gene's germline CDR1 is SGHRS and CDR2 YFSETQ. The CDR3 has 14 amino acids.